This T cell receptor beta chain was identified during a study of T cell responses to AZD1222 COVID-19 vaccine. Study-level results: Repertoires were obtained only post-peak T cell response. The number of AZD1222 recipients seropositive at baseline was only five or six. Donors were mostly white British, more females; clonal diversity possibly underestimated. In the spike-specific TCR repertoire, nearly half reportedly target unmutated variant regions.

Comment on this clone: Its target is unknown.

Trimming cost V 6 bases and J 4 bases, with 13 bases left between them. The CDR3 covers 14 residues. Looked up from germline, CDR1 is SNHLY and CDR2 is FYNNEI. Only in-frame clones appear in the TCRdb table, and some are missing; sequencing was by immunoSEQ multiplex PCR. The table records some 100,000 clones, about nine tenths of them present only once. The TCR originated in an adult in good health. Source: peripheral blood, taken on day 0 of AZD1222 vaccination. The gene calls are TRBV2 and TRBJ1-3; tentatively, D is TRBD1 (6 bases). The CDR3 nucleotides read TGTGCCAGCAGAACGGACAGATTCGGAAACACCATATATTTT. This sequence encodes CASRTDRFGNTIYF.